Below, 19 T cell receptor beta chains from the same sample are listed, as sequenced in a study of glioma-infiltrating T cells. Using RNA template, CDR3s of TCR alpha and beta were amplified with iRepertoire arm-PCR. MiXCR, applied by TCRdb to the multiplex PCR reads, yields one record per CDR3 protein. The sample contains approximately 100,000 distinct CDR3 sequences, around 25% of which appear only once. Material for sequencing was glioma tissue, nonneoplastic brain tissue, or PBMCs (not recorded which). The receptors come from a human donor with low-grade glioma or glioblastoma, undergoing nonglioma brain surgery, or in good health (not recorded which).

This clonotype was recorded at least ten times. The CDR3 protein is CASSGYQGYGYTF. As DNA, the CDR3 is TGTGCCAGCAGCGGATACCAGGGTTACGGCTACACCTTC. The chain carries TRBV9 and TRBJ1-2, with D perhaps matching TRBD1 (5 bases). Germline assignment: CDR1 SGDLS and CDR2 YYNGEE. With 3 bases removed from V and 8 bases from J, the gap between germline ends came to 14 bases. This CDR3 is built from 13 residues.

The chain carries TRBV9 and TRBJ2-5; 12 bases are a match to TRBD2. Looked up from germline, CDR1 is SGDLS and CDR2 is YYNGEE. The CDR3 has 16 amino acids. Unmatched junction bases numbered 6, after V lost 4 bases and J lost 2 bases. The CDR3 nucleotides are TGTGCCAGCAGCCTACAGACTAGCGGGAGACAAGAGACCCAGTACTTC. Its translation: CASSLQTSGRQETQYF. The full variable domain, rest sourced from reference TRBV9 and TRBJ2-5, is DSGVTQTPKHLITATGQRVTLRCSPRSGDLSVYWYQQSLDQGLQFLIQYYNGEERAKGNILERFSAQQFPDLHSELNLSSLELGDSALYFCASSLQTSGRQETQYFGPGTRLLVL.

A few counts support this clonotype. The rearrangement uses TRBV30 and TRBJ1-1, with D uncertain. Germline loops: CDR1 GTSNPN, CDR2 SVGIG (reference sequence). There are 11 residues in the CDR3. V was shortened by 0 bases and J by 8 bases, with 7 bases between the two germline ends. CDR3 DNA sequence: TGTGCCTGGAGTGTACGATCCGAAGCTTTCTTT. Translating gives CAWSVRSEAFF.

This clonotype has ten or more counts. The chain uses TRBV6-2 or TRBV6-3 and TRBJ2-3; possible D gene TRBD1, 6 bases. Germline assignment: CDR1 MNHEY and CDR2 SVGEGT. The CDR3 runs to 19 residues. V was trimmed by 2 bases and J by 3 bases, leaving 24 bases between them. The CDR3 is CASSYGRLQGEERTDTQYF. The CDR3 DNA is TGTGCCAGCAGTTACGGACGCCTACAGGGCGAGGAAAGGACAGATACGCAGTATTTT.

This clonotype was recorded many times. J is TRBJ2-7 and V is TRBV11-1; D remains unclear. Germline V gene sequence: CDR1 SGHAT, CDR2 FQDESV (reference sequence). CDR3 length equals 14 residues. V lost 1 base and J 7 bases, leaving 14 bases between the germline ends. The CDR3 DNA reads as TGTGCCAGCAGCTTAGAGGCGGCCTCTAAGGAGCAGTACTTC. This translates into CASSLEAASKEQYF.

This clonotype was seen many times. The V gene is TRBV4-1, the J gene TRBJ1-2, with no clear D. Per germline, CDR1 MGHRA and CDR2 YSYEKL. The CDR3 contains 12 residues. The V and J ends lost 4 bases and 6 bases respectively, with 9 bases between them. CDR3: CASSRGLNGYTF. Here the CDR3 DNA reads TGCGCCAGCAGCCGGGGTCTAAATGGCTACACCTTC.

In this sample, this clonotype turned up many times. The rearrangement uses TRBV2 and TRBJ1-2; no firm D call. This CDR3 region has 13 residues. Trimming pared 6 bases from V and 9 bases from J, leaving 17 bases between. Germline V gene sequence: CDR1 SNHLY, CDR2 FYNNEI. The CDR3, as DNA: TGTGCCAGCAGCCGTGGTCCGGGGAGTAGCTACACCTTC. As protein: CASSRGPGSSYTF.

The chain couples TRBV12-3 or TRBV12-4 to TRBJ1-3; tentatively, D is TRBD1 (6 bases). The CDR3 is made up of 15 amino acids. The V gene lost 4 bases and the J gene lost 1 base, with 11 bases spanning the gap. The chain's CDR3 is CASSSGQFSGNTIYF. In DNA form, the CDR3 reads TGTGCCAGCAGTTCTGGACAGTTTTCTGGAAACACCATATATTTT.

The V call is TRBV19, the J call TRBJ2-3; D is undetermined. CDR3 length equals 13 residues. Deletions cut 3 bases from V and 5 bases from J, with 9 bases between. Germline-derived CDR1 and CDR2 are LNHDA and SQIVND (reference sequence). DNA of the CDR3: TGTGCCAGTAGTATCGGCTTCTTAGATACGCAGTATTTT. As protein: CASSIGFLDTQYF.

This clonotype was seen ten or more times. The chain couples TRBV6-1 to TRBJ1-2; TRBD1 aligns across 8 bases. The CDR3 has 13 residues. Losses at the gene ends were 4 bases for V and 8 bases for J; bases not matched to a gene: 6. Germline lookup yields CDR1 MNHNS and CDR2 SASEGT. The chain's CDR3 is CASSGQGTAGYTF. For the CDR3, the DNA is TGTGCCAGCAGTGGACAGGGGACCGCCGGCTACACCTTC.

This sequence joins TRBV3-1 and TRBJ2-7; no clear D gene. CDR1 and CDR2 from the germline V gene are LGHDT and YNNKEL (reference sequence). V dropped 2 bases and J dropped 7 bases, with 6 bases sitting between them. This CDR3 region has 11 residues. The CDR3 bases are TGTGCCAGCAGCCAAAGTAGGGAGCAGTACTTC. Translated: CASSQSREQYF.

This clonotype was counted ten times or more. The CDR3 bases are TGTGCCAGCAGCCAAAAGGGGAACGTCAGGGGTGACGAGCAGTACTTC. Translation gives CASSQKGNVRGDEQYF. The chain joins TRBV3-1 to TRBJ2-7, with D possibly being TRBD1 (6 bases). V lost 2 bases and J 5 bases, leaving 19 bases between the germline ends. Germline V CDR1 and CDR2: LGHDT, YNNKEL (reference sequence). This CDR3 has 16 residues.

This clonotype showed up many times. The rearrangement joins TRBV20-1 to TRBJ2-3; D ambiguous. This CDR3 region has 12 residues. V gave up 4 bases and J gave up 5 bases, with 10 bases separating them. Germline CDR1 is DFQATT and CDR2 is SNEGSKA (reference sequence). The CDR3 is CSAKLGGDTQYF. The CDR3 bases are TGCAGTGCTAAGTTGGGTGGAGATACGCAGTATTTT.

This clonotype was seen at least ten times. The chain couples TRBV27 to TRBJ1-1; TRBD1 aligns across 7 bases. With 3 bases clipped from V and 1 base from J, the junction kept 5 bases outside the gene matches. CDR3 length: 15 amino acids. The germline V gene has CDR1 MNHEY and CDR2 SMNVEV (reference sequence). CDR3 residues: CASSFPGTANTEAFF. The DNA for the CDR3 is TGTGCCAGCAGTTTCCCTGGGACAGCGAACACTGAAGCTTTCTTT.

This clonotype was picked up many times. J is TRBJ1-2 and V is TRBV6-1; D might be TRBD1 (6 bases). The V gene lost 8 bases and the J gene lost 3 bases, with 22 bases spanning the gap. This CDR3 is built from 16 residues. Looked up from germline, CDR1 is MNHNS and CDR2 is SASEGT. The CDR3 protein is CASGTSLGGADYGYTF. The CDR3 coding sequence is TGTGCCAGCGGGACAAGTTTAGGAGGGGCTGACTATGGCTACACCTTC.

Worth noting for this clonotype: Mismatch with germline at one junction end may stem from a read error. The chain employs TRBV27 and TRBJ2-1; TRBD2 agrees at 13 bases. The germline gives CDR1 MNHEY, CDR2 SMNVEV (reference sequence). This CDR3 is built from 17 residues. CDR3: CATSDRGLAGAYNEQSF. CDR3 DNA: TGTGCCACCAGTGACCGAGGACTAGCGGGGGCCTACAATGAGCAGTCCTTC.

In this sample, this clonotype turned up many times. The chain combines TRBV29-1 with TRBJ1-1, with TRBD1 matching over 7 bases. V trimming: 2 bases; J trimming: 3 bases; junction bases outside the gene matches: 3. Germline V gene lookup returns CDR1 SQVTM and CDR2 ANQGSEA. The CDR3 is 13 amino acids. CDR3 sequence: CSVEQGEDTEAFF. In DNA, the CDR3 is TGCAGCGTTGAACAGGGGGAGGACACTGAAGCTTTCTTT.

This clonotype was counted at least ten times. The rearrangement uses TRBV7-9 and TRBJ1-1; 7 bases map to TRBD1. The ends lost 2 bases at V and 3 bases at J; junction bases unmatched: 6. Germline V gives CDR1 SEHNR, CDR2 FQNEAQ (reference sequence). The CDR3 runs to 15 residues. The CDR3 loop reads CASSLRGGAYTEAFF. The CDR3, as DNA: TGTGCCAGCAGCTTAAGAGGGGGCGCGTACACTGAAGCTTTCTTT.

This clonotype was recorded at least ten times. V usage is TRBV27 and J usage is TRBJ2-7; 10 bases align to TRBD1. The CDR3 is 15 amino acids. CDR1 MNHEY and CDR2 SMNVEV come from the germline V gene (reference sequence). V trimming: 1 base; J trimming: 2 bases; junction bases outside the gene matches: 2. The CDR3 DNA follows: TGTGCCAGCAGTTTATGGACAGGGGGTACCTACGAGCAGTACTTC. It codes for CASSLWTGGTYEQYF.